The 30 T cell receptor beta chains given below trace back to one sample, sequenced in a study of regulatory T cells in long-lasting Graves disease. CDR3 regions were amplified by Arm-PCR using iRepertoire HTBI primers to build TCR beta libraries. TCRdb reprocessed the multiplex PCR reads via MiXCR and lists one record per CDR3 protein. The sample records just over 600,000 distinct CDR3 sequences, less than 20% being singletons. This sample's time point: newly diagnosed GD, antithyroid drugs for less than 3 months. With RNA extracted from PBMCs as input, the TCR library was made. Separately, the same data were catalogued under a study of T cells in Graves' hyperthyroidism and ophthalmopathy.

Sample: peripheral blood mononuclear cells (PBMCs), taken at new diagnosis, from a patient treated with antithyroid drugs. Receptors originate from a woman aged 25 to 39 with Graves disease.

The V and J genes are TRBV27 and TRBJ1-5, with 9 bases aligning to TRBD1. Unmatched junction bases numbered 4, after V lost 6 bases and J lost 1 base. The CDR3 totals 15 residues. Germline CDR1 reads MNHEY; CDR2 reads SMNVEV (reference sequence). The CDR3 nucleotides read TGTGCCAGCAGACCCGGGACAGGGAGCAATCAGCCCCAGCATTTT. Residues: CASRPGTGSNQPQHF.

This clonotype was observed many times. The chain joins TRBV28 to TRBJ1-4; D is undetermined. Deletions cut 6 bases from V and 7 bases from J, with 9 bases between. Germline CDR1 is MDHEN and CDR2 is SYDVKM. CDR3 size: 12 residues. As DNA, the CDR3 is TGTGCCAGCAGGCGCGGCCGTGAAAAACTGTTTTTT. Amino acids: CASRRGREKLFF.

In its sample, this clonotype was seen many times. The rearrangement joins TRBV5-1 to TRBJ2-7; possibly TRBD2 for D (5 bases). CDR3 length equals 16 residues. The V end lost 0 bases, the J end lost 3 bases, and 16 bases lay between the germline ends. Germline-derived CDR1 and CDR2 are SGHRS and YFSETQ. In DNA, the CDR3 is TGCGCCAGCAGCTTGGCTCTCGTGGGAGACGACTACGAGCAGTACTTC. This encodes CASSLALVGDDYEQYF.

This clonotype was recorded at least ten times. The chain carries TRBV3-1 and TRBJ1-1; D is ambiguous. Germline V gene sequence: CDR1 LGHDT, CDR2 YNNKEL (reference sequence). The CDR3 has 14 amino acids. V lost 1 base to trimming and J lost 5 bases, with 11 bases between them. DNA for the CDR3: TGTGCCAGCAGCCAAGGAGTTCTTGGGACTGAAGCTTTCTTT. It specifies CASSQGVLGTEAFF. The variable domain in full, completed from reference TRBV3-1 and TRBJ1-1, reads DTAVSQTPKYLVTQMGNDKSIKCEQNLGHDTMYWYKQDSKKFLKIMFSYNNKELIINETVPNRFSPKSPDKAHLNLHINSLELGDSAVYFCASSQGVLGTEAFFGQGTRLTVV.

This clonotype was seen only a few times. This is likely an artifact of a read error, given a far larger clone one base away. The chain links TRBV11-2 to TRBJ2-7, with D perhaps TRBD1 or TRBD2 (6 bases each). CDR3 length: 12 residues. Germline V gives CDR1 SGHAT, CDR2 FQNNGV. The CDR3 loop reads CASSPLGGERYF. For the CDR3, the DNA is TGTGCCAGCAGTCCTCTCGGGGGCGAGCGGTACTTC.

The chain carries TRBV5-1 and TRBJ2-2; D uncertain. The CDR3 runs 14 residues. In germline, CDR1 is SGHRS, CDR2 YFSETQ. Trimming removed 3 bases at V and 2 bases at J, with 8 bases between. CDR3 nucleotides: TGCGCCAGCAGCTCGATGGTTAACACCGGGGAGCTGTTTTTT. It translates to CASSSMVNTGELFF.

The chain uses TRBV28 and TRBJ2-2; 9 nucleotides line up with TRBD1. Per germline, CDR1 MDHEN and CDR2 SYDVKM. The CDR3 is made up of 16 amino acids. V lost 2 bases, J lost 7 bases, and 8 bases stayed unmatched. The CDR3 nucleotides read TGTGCCAGCAGTTTAGAGGGGACAGGGTTGATCGGGGAGCTGTTTTTT. Protein sequence: CASSLEGTGLIGELFF.

This clonotype has a count of ten or more. The chain links TRBV28 to TRBJ2-5, with 7 bases that match TRBD1. CDR3 length: 15 amino acids. J was trimmed by 5 bases and V by 8 bases; bases with no gene match: 14. CDR1 and CDR2 (germline): MDHEN, SYDVKM. CDR3 loop: CASGPRQGLGETQYF. Here the CDR3 DNA reads TGTGCCAGCGGCCCCCGACAGGGCCTCGGGGAGACCCAGTACTTC. Supplemented by reference TRBV28 and TRBJ2-5, the full variable domain reads DVKVTQSSRYLVKRTGEKVFLECVQDMDHENMFWYRQDPGLGLRLIYFSYDVKMKEKGDIPEGYSVSREKKERFSLILESASTNQTSMYLCASGPRQGLGETQYFGPGTRLLVL.

This clonotype was detected ten times or more. The CDR3 spells CATIPHGKNEQFF. CDR3 coding DNA: TGTGCCACCATCCCCCATGGGAAAAATGAGCAGTTCTTC. The chain combines TRBV12-3 or TRBV12-4 with TRBJ2-1; D is ambiguous. V lost 10 bases, J lost 7 bases, and 17 bases lay in between. There are 13 residues in the CDR3.

On this clonotype itself: A much larger clone is a single base away; this may be a read error. The chain uses TRBV7-9 and TRBJ2-1; D gene ambiguous. V was cut by 1 base and J by 0 bases, with 10 bases left in between. The CDR3 loop spans 16 amino acids. Germline CDR1 SEHNR, CDR2 FQNEAQ (reference sequence). This CDR3 reads CASSLEWSSSYNEQFF. Written as DNA, the CDR3 is TGTGCCAGCAGCTTAGAGTGGAGCAGCTCCTACAATGAGCAGTTCTTC.

The chain recombines TRBV20-1 with TRBJ2-5, with D tentatively TRBD2 (5 bases). V lost 2 bases and J lost 5, with 9 bases in between. The CDR3 covers 12 residues. CDR1 is DFQATT, CDR2 SNEGSKA, per germline (reference sequence). CDR3 region: CSARSTRETQYF. The CDR3 DNA is TGCAGTGCTAGAAGTACTAGGGAGACCCAGTACTTC.

This clonotype was counted between two and nine times. The chain has TRBV28 and TRBJ2-5; 11 positions agree with TRBD1. Germline CDR1 reads MDHEN; CDR2 reads SYDVKM. The CDR3 covers 15 residues. V lost 10 bases, J lost 5 bases, and 12 bases stayed unmatched. The CDR3 DNA follows: TGTGCCACAAAAGGGACAGGGGGTCTTGGGGAGACCCAGTACTTC. Translation gives CATKGTGGLGETQYF.

This clonotype was seen repeatedly, ten times or more. The chain recombines TRBV2 with TRBJ2-7, with D perhaps matching TRBD1 or TRBD2 (5 bases each). From germline, CDR1 is SNHLY and CDR2 FYNNEI. V lost 5 bases and J 4 bases, leaving 12 bases between the germline ends. This CDR3 is 13 amino acids long. CDR3 amino acids: CASSPREKYEQYF. In DNA, the CDR3 is TGTGCCAGCAGTCCCAGGGAGAAGTACGAGCAGTACTTC.

The chain is built from TRBV11-2 and TRBJ1-2, with TRBD1 matching 9 bases. CDR3 length: 13 residues. The V segment lost 6 bases and the J segment 8 bases; nucleotides outside the gene matches: 7. Germline assignment: CDR1 SGHAT and CDR2 FQNNGV. The CDR3 bases are TGTGCCAGCAGGCGGACAGGGGTCTCGGGCTACACCTTC. Its protein is CASRRTGVSGYTF.

The chain employs TRBV11-1 and TRBJ2-7, with a possible D match to TRBD2 (6 bases). Germline V lookup: CDR1 SGHAT, CDR2 FQDESV (reference sequence). This CDR3 region has 14 residues. Trimming stripped 8 bases from V and 4 bases from J, with 18 bases between. The chain's CDR3 is CASSVGNSGYEQYF. CDR3 DNA sequence: TGTGCCAGCTCTGTCGGAAATAGCGGTTACGAGCAGTACTTC.

This clonotype was observed at least ten times. The CDR3 region is CASRPDIYEQYF. CDR3 coding DNA: TGTGCCAGCAGACCGGACATCTACGAGCAGTACTTC. J is TRBJ2-7 and V is TRBV6-1; possible D gene TRBD1, 5 bases. The CDR3 is made up of 12 amino acids. Germline V lookup: CDR1 MNHNS, CDR2 SASEGT. With 6 bases removed from V and 3 bases from J, the gap between germline ends came to 9 bases.

This clonotype appeared a few times. The chain uses TRBV29-1 and TRBJ1-1; D gene uncertain. Germline V gives CDR1 SQVTM, CDR2 ANQGSEA. CDR3 length: 14 residues. V lost 4 bases and J lost 2, with 14 bases in between. CDR3 DNA sequence: TGCAGCGTTGGGTCCGGGAACTACAACACTGAAGCTTTCTTT. Translation: CSVGSGNYNTEAFF.

Ten or more counts support this clonotype. V usage is TRBV20-1 and J usage is TRBJ1-1; D is unresolved. Trimming left V 6 bases short and J 1 base short, with 12 bases between. The CDR3 sequence is 13 residues long. Germline CDR1 is DFQATT and CDR2 is SNEGSKA (reference sequence). As DNA, the CDR3 is TGCAGTGCCGCCAACGTGAGGAACACTGAAGCTTTCTTT. This translates into CSAANVRNTEAFF.

This clonotype occurred many times. The rearrangement links TRBV2 to TRBJ2-4; the D gene is possibly TRBD1 (6 bases). The CDR3 sequence is 14 residues long. Germline assignment: CDR1 SNHLY and CDR2 FYNNEI. V was shortened by 5 bases and J by 4 bases, with 12 bases between the two germline ends. CDR3 loop: CASSPTRGKNIQYF. CDR3 nucleotide sequence: TGTGCCAGCAGTCCCACTAGGGGGAAAAACATTCAGTACTTC.

The rearrangement joins TRBV27 to TRBJ2-3, with 12 nucleotides matching TRBD2. With V trimmed by 6 bases and J by 6 bases, 10 bases remained unmatched. The germline V gene has CDR1 MNHEY and CDR2 SMNVEV (reference sequence). This CDR3 has 16 amino acids. The CDR3 coding sequence is TGTGCCAGCAGGACCCCCCTAGCGGGAGGGCCCGATACGCAGTATTTT. Translated: CASRTPLAGGPDTQYF.

This clonotype was detected many times. In nucleotides, the CDR3 is TGCAGTGCTAGAGGAACAGGGGGCAATAATTCACCCCTCCACTTT. It codes for CSARGTGGNNSPLHF. The rearrangement uses TRBV20-1 and TRBJ1-6, with TRBD1 identical over 9 bases. Germline loops: CDR1 DFQATT, CDR2 SNEGSKA (reference sequence). The CDR3 contains 15 residues. After removal of 1 base from V and 5 bases from J, the junction contained 3 bases not matched to a gene.

The gene calls are TRBV20-1 and TRBJ2-5; D gene ambiguous. Trimming pared 2 bases from V and 2 bases from J, leaving 9 bases between. The CDR3 length is 13 residues. CDR1 and CDR2 from the germline V gene are DFQATT and SNEGSKA (reference sequence). CDR3 nucleotide sequence: TGCAGTGCTAGACGCTCTACTCAAGAGACCCAGTACTTC. Translation gives CSARRSTQETQYF.

This clonotype showed up many times. This chain links TRBV28 with TRBJ1-4, with D unresolved. The V and J ends lost 5 bases and 14 bases respectively, with 18 bases between them. CDR3 size: 13 residues. Germline V gives CDR1 MDHEN, CDR2 SYDVKM. The CDR3 loop reads CASSPRRRQGLFF. Here the CDR3 DNA reads TGTGCCAGCAGTCCCCGACGTCGACAAGGGCTGTTTTTT.

The sample holds a few counts of this clonotype. The J gene is TRBJ2-5, the V gene TRBV5-6; a possible D gene is TRBD1 (6 bases). The CDR3 spans 13 residues. The germline V and J ends were trimmed by 0 bases and 6 bases, with 9 bases remaining between them. The germline V gene has CDR1 SGHDT and CDR2 YYEEEE. In nucleotides, the CDR3 is TGTGCCAGCAGCTTGGACAGGGTACAGACCCAGTACTTC. Translating gives CASSLDRVQTQYF.

In this sample, this clonotype turned up many times. J is TRBJ2-7 and V is TRBV20-1, with 9 positions matching TRBD1. The CDR3 consists of 14 residues. Trimming took 3 bases from V and 3 from J; bases not matched to a gene: 6. Looked up from germline, CDR1 is DFQATT and CDR2 is SNEGSKA (reference sequence). The CDR3 DNA is TGCAGTGCTAGCGGGACAGGGCAAATCTACGAGCAGTACTTC. Amino acid sequence: CSASGTGQIYEQYF.

This clonotype was counted a few times. The rearrangement joins TRBV6-1 to TRBJ1-1; no clear D. V lost 6 bases, J lost 4 bases, and 15 bases lay in between. This CDR3 region has 14 residues. CDR1 is MNHNS, CDR2 SASEGT, per germline. Here the CDR3 DNA reads TGTGCCAGCAGGACGAGAGAGGGTTTCACTGAAGCTTTCTTT. Amino acid sequence: CASRTREGFTEAFF.

This clonotype was seen more than once but under ten times. The conserved final phenylalanine or tryptophan is absent from the CDR3, which likely points to a read error. The chain links TRBV27 to TRBJ1-2; weak D call: TRBD1 (5 bases). Trimming pared 10 bases from V and 4 bases from J, leaving 10 bases between. CDR1 is MNHEY, CDR2 SMNVEV, per germline (reference sequence). The CDR3 loop spans 11 amino acids. Written as DNA, the CDR3 is TGTGCCACTGGGACCGGCTATGGCTACACCTCC. Its translation: CATGTGYGYTS.

This clonotype was seen a handful of times. The chain carries TRBV20-1 and TRBJ2-6; D perhaps matches TRBD2 (5 bases). The CDR3 length is 14 residues. The V gene's germline CDR1 is DFQATT and CDR2 SNEGSKA (reference sequence). Trimming cost V 2 bases and J 4 bases, with 9 bases left between them. CDR3 sequence (DNA): TGCAGTGCTAGATCGGGGAGCGGGGCCAACGTCCTGACTTTC. Protein sequence: CSARSGSGANVLTF.

In its sample, this clonotype was seen a few times. The V gene is TRBV6-1, the J gene TRBJ2-2; perhaps TRBD1 as D (5 bases). Germline V CDR1 and CDR2: MNHNS, SASEGT. This CDR3 spans 15 amino acids. Trimming left V 7 bases short and J 2 bases short, with 14 bases between. This chain's CDR3 is CASKMAGINTGELFF. In nucleotides, the CDR3 is TGTGCCAGCAAGATGGCAGGGATAAACACCGGGGAGCTGTTTTTT.

Ten or more counts support this clonotype. The chain uses TRBV7-2 and TRBJ2-7, with D uncertain. The germline gives CDR1 SGHTA, CDR2 FQGNSA. V lost 5 bases to trimming and J lost 2 bases, with 22 bases between them. This CDR3 contains 17 residues. Written as DNA, the CDR3 is TGTGCCAGCAGCCTCCCCCGAGTAGTAGCCCCCACCTACGAGCAGTACTTC. Translation: CASSLPRVVAPTYEQYF.